This passage covers 10 T cell receptor beta chains from one sample sequenced in a study of CD8+ T cells in alopecia areata. Extracted RNA was reverse transcribed, and the resulting cDNA served as sequencing template. Profiled with immunoSEQ multiplex PCR; TCRdb holds only in-frame clones, not every one. Altogether about 150,000 clones are present, 55% being singletons, with the ten largest covering about 4.4%. Sequencing input: CD4+ T cells sorted from blood. Receptor source: a human donor in good health.

This clone was observed at least ten times. V and J are TRBV7-2 and TRBJ1-4; possible D gene TRBD1, 5 bases. V lost 2 bases and J 3 bases, leaving 13 bases between the germline ends. Germline V gene lookup returns CDR1 SGHTA and CDR2 FQGNSA. The CDR3 is 16 amino acids. CDR3 nucleotides: TGTGCCAGCAGCTTACAGAGGGGCACGGCTAATGAAAAACTGTTTTTT. It translates to CASSLQRGTANEKLFF.

This sequence joins TRBV2 and TRBJ2-7; D is undetermined. This CDR3 is built from 12 residues. The germline V and J ends were trimmed by 5 bases and 3 bases, with 8 bases remaining between them. CDR1 and CDR2 from the germline V gene are SNHLY and FYNNEI. DNA for the CDR3: TGTGCCAGCAGTCTACCGAACTACGAGCAGTACTTC. Its translation is CASSLPNYEQYF.

This clone was counted between two and nine times. This chain connects TRBV7-8 to TRBJ2-1; no clear D gene. Germline CDR1 reads SGHVS; CDR2 reads FQNEAQ. The V gene lost 8 bases and the J gene lost 5 bases, with 7 bases spanning the gap. The CDR3 covers 11 residues. The CDR3, as DNA: TGTGCCAGCTCGACGGACAATGAGCAGTTCTTC. Translating it yields CASSTDNEQFF.

Written as DNA, the CDR3 is TGTGCCAGCAGTGAATATCCCCAGGCCAGGGAGCTGTTTTTT. Amino acid sequence: CASSEYPQARELFF. J is TRBJ2-2 and V is TRBV25-1; D gene unclear. CDR1 and CDR2 (germline): MGHDK, SYGVNS. The CDR3 extends over 14 amino acids. V shed 0 bases and J shed 9 bases, with 11 bases lying between them.

CDR3 protein: CATAQDTDQPQHF. The CDR3 DNA reads TGTGCCACCGCGCAGGACACCGATCAGCCCCAGCATTTT. This chain uses TRBV10-3 with TRBJ1-5; tentatively, D is TRBD1 (5 bases). Trimming pared 10 bases from V and 5 bases from J, leaving 15 bases between. The germline V gene encodes CDR1 ENHRY and CDR2 SYGVKD. CDR3 length: 13 amino acids.

The genes are TRBV2 and TRBJ2-1; 7 bases are a match to TRBD1. Germline-derived CDR1 and CDR2 are SNHLY and FYNNEI. The J segment lost 0 bases and the V segment lost 8 bases, leaving 7 bases of the junction unmatched. The CDR3 loop spans 15 amino acids. The CDR3 DNA reads as TGTGCCAGCGCACCGGGACAGAGCTCCTACAATGAGCAGTTCTTC. Protein product: CASAPGQSSYNEQFF.

V usage is TRBV29-1 and J usage is TRBJ1-5, with D maybe TRBD1 (5 bases). Germline V gives CDR1 SQVTM, CDR2 ANQGSEA. The CDR3 length is 12 residues. V was shortened by 4 bases and J by 7 bases, with 11 bases between the two germline ends. CDR3 sequence reads: CSVVGQGQPQHF. As DNA, the CDR3 is TGCAGCGTTGTAGGGCAGGGCCAGCCCCAGCATTTT.

This chain links TRBV29-1 with TRBJ2-7; D is undetermined. Trimming took 1 base from V and 4 from J, leaving 14 bases between them. CDR1 is SQVTM, CDR2 ANQGSEA, per germline. CDR3 length: 14 amino acids. CDR3 in DNA: TGCAGCGTTGAAGCGACGCCACCCCCTTACGAGCAGTACTTC. Translated: CSVEATPPPYEQYF.

J is TRBJ2-5 and V is TRBV7-8; 10 nucleotides agree with TRBD1. Trimming removed 3 bases from V and 3 bases from J; junction bases left unmatched: 13. The CDR3 is 18 residues long. Germline CDR1 and CDR2: SGHVS and FQNEAQ. The CDR3 loop reads CASSLRVRPGQGKETQYF. The CDR3 coding sequence is TGTGCCAGCAGCTTGCGAGTACGGCCGGGACAGGGGAAAGAGACCCAGTACTTC. Combining the CDR3 with reference TRBV7-8 and TRBJ2-5 gives the whole variable domain GAGVSQSPRYKVAKRGQDVALRCDPISGHVSLFWYQQALGQGPEFLTYFQNEAQLDKSGLPSDRFFAERPEGSVSTLKIQRTQQEDSAVYLCASSLRVRPGQGKETQYFGPGTRLLVL.

A few counts support this clone. The genes are TRBV29-1 and TRBJ2-4, with D possibly called TRBD1 or TRBD2 (6 bases each). CDR1 and CDR2 from the germline V gene are SQVTM and ANQGSEA. V gave up 6 bases and J gave up 7 bases, with 13 bases separating them. This CDR3 comprises 12 residues. The CDR3 spells CSVFGGGNIQYF. CDR3 nucleotide sequence: TGCAGCGTCTTCGGGGGCGGCAACATTCAGTACTTC. Combining the CDR3 with reference TRBV29-1 and TRBJ2-4 gives the whole variable domain SAVISQKPSRDICQRGTSLTIQCQVDSQVTMMFWYRQQPGQSLTLIATANQGSEATYESGFVIDKFPISRPNLTFSTLTVSNMSPEDSSIYLCSVFGGGNIQYFGAGTRLSVL.